This T cell receptor (beta chain) originates from a study of blood T cells in healthy people across ages (dated by TCRdb to the mid-2010s). Context from the whole study: Template switching captured roughly one uniquely barcoded TCR beta cDNA molecule per two T cells in model experiments. Using deep sequencing normalized with unique cDNA molecular identifiers, the study measured how TCR beta repertoire diversity changes with age. The donors were divided into four age groups: young (average around 16 years), middle-aged (approximately 41), aged (roughly 60) and long-lived (82). To avoid experimental bias, donors of different ages were randomly spread across the sequencing lanes. Using the same blood draw, the study looked at two additional independent replicas of 1 million unique cDNA reads for two donors, one aged 18 to 30 and the other aged 80 or older.

The paper as a whole reports these results and caveats: Compared with the aged group, the long-lived group had more naive CD4+ T cells, fewer expanded clones and increased TCR diversity, suggesting age selection. Observed TCR beta diversity per million T cells fell roughly linearly with age, and a significant reduction was already apparent by age around 39. A strong correlation was found between observed TCR beta diversity and the percentage of naive T cells measured by flow cytometry. Total diversity estimates from one million sequenced T cells were considered lower bounds and underestimates. Conclusive comparison of naive and antigen-experienced compartments was prevented by the profiling of bulk unsorted PBMCs. Because the CMV infection status of the donors was unknown, age-related changes in expanded clonotypes may potentially have been confounded.

Donors were a few dozen systemically healthy Caucasian individuals from Russia aged roughly 6 to 90 years. Each donor gave 9 to 10 milliliters of peripheral blood, collected into EDTA-treated Vacutainer tubes. Ficoll-Paque density-gradient centrifugation was used to isolate PBMCs, with at least 7 million per sample. Total RNA, at least 6 micrograms per sample, was extracted from PBMCs with Trizol reagent. For every donor, an aliquot of PBMCs went through flow cytometry to measure the percentages of naive CD45RAhigh/CD27high T cells. From a lookup of the germline V gene, CDR1 and CDR2 are SGHTA and FQGNSA. The V end loses 6 bases and the J end loses 5 bases, and a stretch of 19 bases separates them. The CDR3 sequence holds 15 residues, the cysteine and phenylalanine included. Only CDR3 DNA remains: 45 bases, in frame from the first base. The receptor library was made with 5' RACE. A second PCR of 7 to 11 cycles was run with a J-beta primer mix and a sample-barcoded 5' primer. A unique molecular identifier was introduced onto each TCR beta cDNA molecule by a template-switch 5' adaptor carrying 12 random nucleotides. Each sample yielded at least 2.5 million CDR3-containing paired-end reads. All of the RNA was converted into first-strand cDNA using the Mint cDNA synthesis kit, with a TRBC-specific oligonucleotide serving as the primer. After uracil-DNA glycosylase treatment, a first 18-cycle PCR used universal primers M1SS and BC2_uni_R on all cDNA. Per the authors' processing: For normalization, 1 million high-quality reads were randomly selected from each sample, with every read carrying a distinct molecular identifier. Reads sharing molecular identifiers were discarded rather than binned into consensus sequences. MiTCR, set to a Q25 quality threshold and the strictest error-elimination algorithm, was used for CDR3 identification, clonotype clustering and error correction. A nonparametric unseen species model with Euler transformation was used to estimate lower-bound total TCR beta diversity. In TCRdb, the public reads were trimmed at Q25 with fastp and aligned with MiXCR, with productive beta chains retained. Records with the same CDR3 protein are collapsed into one entry carrying the most frequent genes and DNA. The V and J calls and clone size are TCRdb's, not the authors'. The sample contains 1.5 million to 2 million distinct CDR3 sequences, around 42% of them found a single time. The top ten clones comprise approximately 22% of the sample.

To note about this clonotype: Its cognate antigen has yet to be identified. Base qualities were left out, and no much larger clone turns up one base away.

The rearranged chain carries TRBV7-2 and TRBJ2-5; the D gene identity is not certain. The clonotype originates from a human donor in good health. Sequencing used blood. At the DNA level, the sequence is TGTGCCAGCAGACGGGTGATGCTAGGGAAGGAGACCCAGTACTTC. It specifies CASRRVMLGKETQYF.